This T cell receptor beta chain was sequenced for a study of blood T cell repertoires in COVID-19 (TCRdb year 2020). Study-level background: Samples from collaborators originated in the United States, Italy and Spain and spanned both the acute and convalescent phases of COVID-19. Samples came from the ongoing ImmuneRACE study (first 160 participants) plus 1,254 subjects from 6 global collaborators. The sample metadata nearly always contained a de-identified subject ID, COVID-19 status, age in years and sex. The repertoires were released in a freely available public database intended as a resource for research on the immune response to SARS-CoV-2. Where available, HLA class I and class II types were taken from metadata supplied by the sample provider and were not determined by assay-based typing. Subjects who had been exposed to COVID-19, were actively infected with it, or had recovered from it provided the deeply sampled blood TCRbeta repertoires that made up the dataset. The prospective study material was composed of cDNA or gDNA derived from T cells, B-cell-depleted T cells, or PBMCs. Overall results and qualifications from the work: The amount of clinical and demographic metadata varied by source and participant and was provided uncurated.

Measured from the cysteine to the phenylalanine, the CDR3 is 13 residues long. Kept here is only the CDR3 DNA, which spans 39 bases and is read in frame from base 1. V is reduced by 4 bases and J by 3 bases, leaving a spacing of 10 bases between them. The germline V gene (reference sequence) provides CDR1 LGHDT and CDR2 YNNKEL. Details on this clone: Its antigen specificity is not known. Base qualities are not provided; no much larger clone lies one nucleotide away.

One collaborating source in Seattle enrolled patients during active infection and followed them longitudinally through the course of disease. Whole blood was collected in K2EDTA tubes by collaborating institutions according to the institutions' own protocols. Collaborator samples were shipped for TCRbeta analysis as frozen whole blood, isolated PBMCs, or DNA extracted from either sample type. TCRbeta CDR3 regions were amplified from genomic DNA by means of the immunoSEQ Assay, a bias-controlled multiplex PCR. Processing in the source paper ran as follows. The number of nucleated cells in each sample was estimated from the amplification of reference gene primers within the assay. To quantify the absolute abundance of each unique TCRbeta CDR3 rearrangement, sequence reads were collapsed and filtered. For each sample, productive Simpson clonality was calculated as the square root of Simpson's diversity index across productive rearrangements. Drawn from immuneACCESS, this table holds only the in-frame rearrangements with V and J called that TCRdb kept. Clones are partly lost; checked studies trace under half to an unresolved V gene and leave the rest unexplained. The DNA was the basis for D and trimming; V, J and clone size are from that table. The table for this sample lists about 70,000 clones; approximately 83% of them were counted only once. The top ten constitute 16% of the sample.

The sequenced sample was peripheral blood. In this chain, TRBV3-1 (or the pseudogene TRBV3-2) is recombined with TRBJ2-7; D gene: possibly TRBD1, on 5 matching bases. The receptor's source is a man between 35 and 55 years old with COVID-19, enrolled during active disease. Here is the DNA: TGTGCCAGCAGCCCTCAGGGTTACTACGAGCAGTACTTC. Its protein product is CASSPQGYYEQYF.